This entry lists 18 T cell receptor beta chains sequenced from one sample in a study of blood T cell repertoires in COVID-19. Assay used: immunoSEQ multiplex PCR; TCRdb lists only in-frame clones, some missing. The data hold 140,000 to 150,000 clones, with 80% to 90% observed a single time. The sample consisted of peripheral blood. These TCRs come from a woman between 50 and 59 years old with active or convalescent COVID-19.

The chain carries TRBV19 and TRBJ2-7; 7 bases fit TRBD1. Germline V gives CDR1 LNHDA, CDR2 SQIVND (reference sequence). The CDR3 covers 14 residues. The J segment lost 6 bases and the V segment lost 1 base, leaving 6 bases of the junction unmatched. In DNA form, the CDR3 reads TGTGCCAGTAGTATAGCGACAGGGTCCGGCGAGCAGTACTTC. Translation gives CASSIATGSGEQYF. Supplemented by reference TRBV19 and TRBJ2-7, the full variable domain reads DGGITQSPKYLFRKEGQNVTLSCEQNLNHDAMYWYRQDPGQGLRLIYYSQIVNDFQKGDIAEGYSVSREKKESFPLTVTSAQKNPTAFYLCASSIATGSGEQYFGPGTRLTVT.

The rearrangement joins TRBV27 to TRBJ2-2; no reliable D call. This CDR3 is 16 amino acids long. Germline V CDR1 and CDR2: MNHEY, SMNVEV (reference sequence). Trimming stripped 7 bases from V and 9 bases from J, with 24 bases between. CDR3 nucleotide sequence: TGTGCCAGCACTCCCTCCGGTGGGCTAATCGTCCGGGAGCTGTTTTTT. It yields the protein CASTPSGGLIVRELFF.

Of note for this clone: Distinct nucleotide sequences in the sample also encode this CDR3. This chain's CDR3 is CASSLDSNYGYTF. CDR3 in DNA: TGTGCCAGCAGCTTGGACAGCAACTATGGCTACACCTTC. The V gene is TRBV5-4, the J gene TRBJ1-2; D is uncertain. The V end was cut by 0 bases, the J end by 2 bases, with 5 bases between. Germline V gene data show CDR1 as SGHNT and CDR2 as YYREEE (reference sequence). The CDR3 contains 13 residues.

This chain connects TRBV2 to TRBJ2-1, with a tentative D call TRBD1 (6 bases). The V end was cut by 11 bases, the J end by 9 bases, with 20 bases between. The length of the CDR3 is 13 residues. Germline assignment: CDR1 SNHLY and CDR2 FYNNEI. CDR3 in DNA: TGTGCCGGATCAGGACAGCTAGAAGGTGAGCAGTTCTTC. This codes for CAGSGQLEGEQFF.

The CDR3 protein is CASSFGLAGPTDTQYF. The DNA for the CDR3 is TGTGCCAGCAGCTTTGGACTAGCGGGGCCCACAGATACGCAGTATTTT. The rearrangement uses TRBV7-3 and TRBJ2-3; TRBD2 aligns across 12 bases. The CDR3 covers 16 residues. V was pared by 3 bases and J by 2 bases, with 3 bases of the junction left unmatched. CDR1 is SGHTA, CDR2 FQGTGA, per germline.

The chain carries TRBV15 and TRBJ2-3, with D uncertain. The CDR3 extends over 14 amino acids. The germline V and J ends were trimmed by 9 bases and 2 bases, with 15 bases remaining between them. Germline CDR1 and CDR2: LNHNV and YYDKDF (reference sequence). The CDR3 nucleotides are TGTGCCACTACGCTCCAGGCTTCCACAGATACGCAGTATTTT. It specifies CATTLQASTDTQYF.

The chain employs TRBV6-4 and TRBJ2-2, with unresolved D. The CDR3 is 15 amino acids. Trimming took 4 bases from V and 1 from J, leaving 10 bases between them. Per the germline V gene, CDR1 is MRHNA and CDR2 is SNTAGT. CDR3 sequence (DNA): TGTGCCAGCAGTGTGAACGGTATGAACACCGGGGAGCTGTTTTTT. This codes for CASSVNGMNTGELFF.

The chain links TRBV18 to TRBJ1-2; the D is unclear. Germline CDR1 reads KGHSH; CDR2 reads LQKENI. The CDR3 is 14 amino acids. Trimming removed 0 bases at V and 0 bases at J, with 5 bases between. The CDR3, as DNA: TGTGCCAGCTCACCACCCAGCGCTAACTATGGCTACACCTTC. Translating gives CASSPPSANYGYTF. Full variable domain (outside the CDR3, taken from reference TRBV18 and TRBJ1-2): NAGVMQNPRHLVRRRGQEARLRCSPMKGHSHVYWYRQLPEEGLKFMVYLQKENIIDESGMPKERFSAEFPKEGPSILRIQQVVRGDSAAYFCASSPPSANYGYTFGSGTRLTVV.

The rearrangement uses TRBV3-1 (or the pseudogene TRBV3-2) and TRBJ1-1; 7 bases agree with TRBD1. CDR3 size: 16 residues. In germline, CDR1 is LGHDT, CDR2 YNNKEL (reference sequence). The ends lost 0 bases at V and 3 bases at J; junction bases unmatched: 7. CDR3: CASSQDGTARDTEAFF. CDR3 nucleotides: TGTGCCAGCAGCCAAGATGGGACAGCACGGGACACTGAAGCTTTCTTT.

The J gene is TRBJ2-1, the V gene TRBV19, with TRBD1 matching 8 bases. J was trimmed by 0 bases and V by 3 bases; bases with no gene match: 22. Germline CDR1 and CDR2: LNHDA and SQIVND (reference sequence). The CDR3 loop spans 22 amino acids. CDR3 loop: CASSMIPRTGNIQYLSYNEQFF. The CDR3 DNA follows: TGTGCCAGTAGTATGATCCCCCGGACAGGGAATATTCAGTATCTCTCCTACAATGAGCAGTTCTTC.

The V gene is TRBV11-1, the J gene TRBJ1-4; D is perhaps TRBD1 (6 bases). Deletions cut 5 bases from V and 3 bases from J, with 10 bases between. The CDR3 spans 14 residues. Germline values: CDR1 SGHAT, CDR2 FQDESV (reference sequence). The CDR3 nucleotides are TGTGCCAGCAGCCCGAGGACAGCTAATGAAAAACTGTTTTTT. This translates into CASSPRTANEKLFF.

This clone came up a few times. The chain links TRBV2 to TRBJ2-7, with TRBD2 identical over 7 bases. The trim removed 2 bases at V and 3 bases at J, leaving 7 bases unmatched. Germline CDR1 reads SNHLY; CDR2 reads FYNNEI. The CDR3 totals 15 residues. CDR3 in DNA: TGTGCCAGCAGTGAAACCAGCGGGGCCTACTACGAGCAGTACTTC. Protein sequence: CASSETSGAYYEQYF.

V is TRBV3-1 (or the pseudogene TRBV3-2) and J is TRBJ1-6; no definite D call. The CDR3 spans 18 residues. The V gene lost 0 bases and the J gene lost 0 bases, with 12 bases spanning the gap. CDR1 and CDR2 (germline): LGHDT, YNNKEL (reference sequence). CDR3 protein: CASSQEVSWSSYNSPLHF. CDR3 bases: TGTGCCAGCAGCCAAGAGGTCTCCTGGAGCTCCTATAATTCACCCCTCCACTTT.

The chain uses TRBV6-5 and TRBJ2-1; D call uncertain. V was pared by 0 bases and J by 5 bases, with 5 bases between. Germline V gene data show CDR1 as MNHEY and CDR2 as SVGAGI. The CDR3 covers 13 residues. The CDR3 region is CASSYSADNEQFF. Written as DNA, the CDR3 is TGTGCCAGCAGTTACTCGGCGGACAATGAGCAGTTCTTC.

V usage is TRBV2 and J usage is TRBJ2-2; TRBD2 matches at 8 bases. The CDR3 totals 15 residues. Germline CDR1 reads SNHLY; CDR2 reads FYNNEI. V was clipped by 6 bases and J by 5 bases; unmatched bases: 8. The CDR3 loop reads CASRFGLARTGELFF. For the CDR3, the DNA is TGTGCCAGCAGGTTCGGACTAGCTCGGACCGGGGAGCTGTTTTTT.

The rearrangement uses TRBV6-1 and TRBJ2-3, with TRBD1 identical over 9 bases. The V gene end was trimmed by 4 bases and the J gene end by 6 bases; junction bases not matched to a gene: 20. Germline V gene data show CDR1 as MNHNS and CDR2 as SASEGT. There are 19 residues in the CDR3. The CDR3 protein is CASSGHRTGAQRRFDTQYF. CDR3 bases: TGTGCCAGCAGTGGCCACCGGACAGGGGCCCAGAGGCGATTTGATACGCAGTATTTT.

This clone was observed a few times. Other DNA sequences in this sample translate to the same CDR3. The chain combines TRBV14 with TRBJ2-1; TRBD1 is a possible D gene (7 bases). The germline V gene has CDR1 SGHDN and CDR2 FVKESK. The V gene lost 0 bases and the J gene lost 5 bases, with 23 bases spanning the gap. The CDR3 sequence is 19 residues long. The CDR3 reads CASSQEGGGAGSPHNEQFF. The CDR3 nucleotides read TGTGCCAGCAGCCAAGAAGGGGGCGGGGCTGGGTCTCCACACAATGAGCAGTTCTTC.

The chain has TRBV28 and TRBJ1-4, with D possibly being TRBD1 (5 bases). V lost 1 base, J lost 10 bases, and 16 bases lay in between. The length of the CDR3 is 15 residues. Germline assignment: CDR1 MDHEN and CDR2 SYDVKM. CDR3 DNA: TGTGCCAGCAGTTTATCCCCTACCAGGGAGGGAAAACTGTTTTTT. Its protein is CASSLSPTREGKLFF.